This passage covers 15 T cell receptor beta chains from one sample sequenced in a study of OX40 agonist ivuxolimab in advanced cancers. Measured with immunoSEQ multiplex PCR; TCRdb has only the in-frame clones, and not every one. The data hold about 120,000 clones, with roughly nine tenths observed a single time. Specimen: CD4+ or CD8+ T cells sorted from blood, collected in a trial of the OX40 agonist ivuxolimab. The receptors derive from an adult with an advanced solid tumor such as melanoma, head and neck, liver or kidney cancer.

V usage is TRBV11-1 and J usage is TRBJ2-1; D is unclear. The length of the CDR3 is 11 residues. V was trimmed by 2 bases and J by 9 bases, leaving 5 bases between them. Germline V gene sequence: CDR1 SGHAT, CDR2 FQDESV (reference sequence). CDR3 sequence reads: CASSLISEQFF. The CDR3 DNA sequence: TGTGCCAGCAGCTTAATCAGTGAGCAGTTCTTC.

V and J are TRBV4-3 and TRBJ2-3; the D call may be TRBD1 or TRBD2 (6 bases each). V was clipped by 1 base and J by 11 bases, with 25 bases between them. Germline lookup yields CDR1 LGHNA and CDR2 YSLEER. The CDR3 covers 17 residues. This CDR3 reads CASSQGQGTGASAGQYF. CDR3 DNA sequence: TGCGCCAGCAGCCAAGGTCAAGGGACGGGGGCTAGCGCCGGGCAGTATTTT.

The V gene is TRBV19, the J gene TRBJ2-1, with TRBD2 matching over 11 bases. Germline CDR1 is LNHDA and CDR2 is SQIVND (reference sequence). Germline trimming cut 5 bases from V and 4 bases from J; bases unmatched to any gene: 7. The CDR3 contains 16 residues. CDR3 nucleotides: TGTGCCAGTAGTTTTCCTTCTAGCGGGAGGTACAATGAGCAGTTCTTC. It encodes CASSFPSSGRYNEQFF.

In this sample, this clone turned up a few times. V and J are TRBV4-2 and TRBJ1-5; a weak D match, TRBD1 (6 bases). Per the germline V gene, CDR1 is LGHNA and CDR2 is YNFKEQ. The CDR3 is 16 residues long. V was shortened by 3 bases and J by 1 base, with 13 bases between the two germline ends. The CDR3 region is CASSQDTGTSNQPQHF. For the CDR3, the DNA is TGTGCCAGCAGCCAGGACACAGGGACGAGCAATCAGCCCCAGCATTTT.

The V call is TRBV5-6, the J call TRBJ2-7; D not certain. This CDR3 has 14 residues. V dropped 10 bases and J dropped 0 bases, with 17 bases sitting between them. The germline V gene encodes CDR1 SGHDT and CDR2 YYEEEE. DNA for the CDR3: TGTGCCGTTTCCCAGGACCCTCTCTCCTACGAGCAGTACTTC. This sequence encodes CAVSQDPLSYEQYF.

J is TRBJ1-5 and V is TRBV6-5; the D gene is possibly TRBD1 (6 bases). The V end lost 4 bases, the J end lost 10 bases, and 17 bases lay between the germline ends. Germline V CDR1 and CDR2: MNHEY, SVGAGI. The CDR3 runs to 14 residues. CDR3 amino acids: CASSLGGGGGPQHF. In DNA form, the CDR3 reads TGTGCCAGCAGTTTAGGGGGGGGAGGCGGCCCCCAGCATTTT.

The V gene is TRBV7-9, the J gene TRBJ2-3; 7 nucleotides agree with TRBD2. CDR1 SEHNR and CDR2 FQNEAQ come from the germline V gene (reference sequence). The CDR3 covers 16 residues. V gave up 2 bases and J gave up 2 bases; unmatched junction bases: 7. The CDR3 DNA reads TGTGCCAGCAGCTTAACCGCGGGAGCGTACACAGATACGCAGTATTTT. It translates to CASSLTAGAYTDTQYF.

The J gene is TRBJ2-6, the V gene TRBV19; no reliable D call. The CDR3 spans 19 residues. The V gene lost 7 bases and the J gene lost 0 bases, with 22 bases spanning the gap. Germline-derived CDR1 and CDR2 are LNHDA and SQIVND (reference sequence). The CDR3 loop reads CASTDLGFSPSSGANVLTF. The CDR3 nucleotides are TGTGCCAGTACCGACCTGGGATTTTCCCCGAGCTCTGGGGCCAACGTCCTGACTTTC.

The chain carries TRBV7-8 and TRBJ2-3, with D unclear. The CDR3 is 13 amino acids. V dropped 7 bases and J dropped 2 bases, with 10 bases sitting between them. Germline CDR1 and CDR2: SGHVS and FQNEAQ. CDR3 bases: TGTGCCAGCAAACCCTACTCCACAGATACGCAGTATTTT. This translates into CASKPYSTDTQYF.

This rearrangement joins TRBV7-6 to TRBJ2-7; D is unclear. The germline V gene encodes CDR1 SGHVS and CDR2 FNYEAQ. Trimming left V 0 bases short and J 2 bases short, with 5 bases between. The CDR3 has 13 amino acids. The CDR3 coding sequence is TGTGCCAGCAGCTTAGCAGGGACCTACGAGCAGTACTTC. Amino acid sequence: CASSLAGTYEQYF.

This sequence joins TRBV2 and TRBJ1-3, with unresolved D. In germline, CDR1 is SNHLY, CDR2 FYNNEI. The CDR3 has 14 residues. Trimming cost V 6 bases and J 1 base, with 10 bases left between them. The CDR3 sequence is CASRAGSSGNTIYF. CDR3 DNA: TGTGCCAGCAGAGCAGGTAGTTCTGGAAACACCATATATTTT.

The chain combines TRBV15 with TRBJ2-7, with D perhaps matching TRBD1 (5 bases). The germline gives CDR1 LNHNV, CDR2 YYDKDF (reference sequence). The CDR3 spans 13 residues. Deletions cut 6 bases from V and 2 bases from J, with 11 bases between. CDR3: CATRHDSTYEQYF. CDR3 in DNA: TGTGCCACCAGGCACGACAGTACCTACGAGCAGTACTTC.

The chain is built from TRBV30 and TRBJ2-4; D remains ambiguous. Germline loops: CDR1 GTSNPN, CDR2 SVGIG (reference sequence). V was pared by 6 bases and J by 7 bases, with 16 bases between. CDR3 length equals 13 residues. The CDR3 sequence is CACTRLASNIQYF. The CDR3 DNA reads TGTGCCTGTACCCGGCTTGCATCGAACATTCAGTACTTC.

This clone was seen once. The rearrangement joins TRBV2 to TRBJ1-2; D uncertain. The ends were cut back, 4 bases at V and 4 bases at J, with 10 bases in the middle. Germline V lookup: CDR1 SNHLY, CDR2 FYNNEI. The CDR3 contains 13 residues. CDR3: CASSVRRIYGYTF. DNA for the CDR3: TGTGCCAGCAGTGTGAGGAGGATCTATGGCTACACCTTC.

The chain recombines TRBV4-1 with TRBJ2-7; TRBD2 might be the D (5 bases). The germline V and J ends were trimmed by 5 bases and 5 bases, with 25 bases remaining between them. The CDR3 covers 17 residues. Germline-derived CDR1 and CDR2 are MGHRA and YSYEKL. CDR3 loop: CASSLLGLAHTFDEQYF. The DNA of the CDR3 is TGCGCCAGCAGCTTGTTAGGCCTAGCCCACACGTTTGACGAGCAGTACTTC.